A single sample is the source of the 4 T cell receptor beta chains below, sequenced in a study of blood T cell repertoires in COVID-19. Measured with immunoSEQ multiplex PCR; TCRdb has only the in-frame clones, and not every one. This sample has fewer than 45,000 clones, with over 80% found just once. The sequenced material came from peripheral blood. Receptors originate from a woman between 40 and 50 years old with acute or convalescent COVID-19.

The chain links TRBV19 to TRBJ2-5, with 9 bases identical to TRBD1. The CDR3 loop spans 15 amino acids. Trimming took 5 bases from V and 5 from J; bases not matched to a gene: 9. CDR1 is LNHDA and CDR2 is SQIVND in the germline V gene (reference sequence). CDR3 DNA sequence: TGTGCCAGTAGTGGACCGGACAGGGGCCAGGAGACCCAGTACTTC. Encoded protein: CASSGPDRGQETQYF.

CDR3: CSAPQLNEQFF. The CDR3 DNA reads TGCAGTGCCCCCCAACTCAATGAGCAGTTCTTC. This chain connects TRBV20-1 to TRBJ2-1; D gene ambiguous. Between the trimmed V and J ends, which lost 6 bases and 6 bases, there was a span of 9 bases. CDR1 is DFQATT, CDR2 SNEGSKA, per germline (reference sequence). The CDR3 extends over 11 amino acids.

CDR3 region: CASSLAGNEKLFF. As DNA, the CDR3 is TGCGCCAGCAGCTTGGCCGGGAATGAAAAACTGTTTTTT. The chain recombines TRBV5-1 with TRBJ1-4; D unclear. The ends were cut back, 0 bases at V and 5 bases at J, with 5 bases in the middle. Germline lookup yields CDR1 SGHRS and CDR2 YFSETQ. This CDR3 spans 13 amino acids.

The V gene is TRBV5-1, the J gene TRBJ2-1; D is unclear. Germline V CDR1 and CDR2: SGHRS, YFSETQ. Trimming took off 2 bases at V and 6 bases at J, with 6 bases between the two ends. CDR3 length equals 12 residues. This CDR3 reads CASSLQTNEQFF. CDR3 nucleotide sequence: TGCGCCAGCAGCTTACAAACCAATGAGCAGTTCTTC. The complete variable domain, with remaining parts taken from reference TRBV5-1 and TRBJ2-1, reads KAGVTQTPRYLIKTRGQQVTLSCSPISGHRSVSWYQQTPGQGLQFLFEYFSETQRNKGNFPGRFSGRQFSNSRSEMNVSTLELGDSALYLCASSLQTNEQFFGPGTRLTVL.